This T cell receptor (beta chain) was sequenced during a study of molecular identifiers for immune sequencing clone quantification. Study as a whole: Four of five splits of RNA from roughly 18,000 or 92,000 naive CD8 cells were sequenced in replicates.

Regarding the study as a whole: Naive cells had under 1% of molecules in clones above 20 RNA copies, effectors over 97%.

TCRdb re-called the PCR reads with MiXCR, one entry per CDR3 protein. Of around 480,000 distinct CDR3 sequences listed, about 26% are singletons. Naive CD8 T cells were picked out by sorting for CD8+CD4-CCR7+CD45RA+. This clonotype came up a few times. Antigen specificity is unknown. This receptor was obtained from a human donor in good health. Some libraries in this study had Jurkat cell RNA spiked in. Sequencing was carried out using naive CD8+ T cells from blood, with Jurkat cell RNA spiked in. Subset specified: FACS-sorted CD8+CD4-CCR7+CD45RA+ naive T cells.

DNA for the CDR3: TGTGCCAGCAGCCCCCCGGAGGCGGGAGGGGCCTACGAGCAGTACTTC. This sequence encodes CASSPPEAGGAYEQYF. The rearrangement joins TRBV3-1 to TRBJ2-7, with TRBD2 matching over 9 bases. The CDR3 has 16 residues. Germline trimming cut 4 bases from V and 2 bases from J; bases unmatched to any gene: 9. Germline CDR1 and CDR2: LGHDT and YNNKEL (reference sequence).